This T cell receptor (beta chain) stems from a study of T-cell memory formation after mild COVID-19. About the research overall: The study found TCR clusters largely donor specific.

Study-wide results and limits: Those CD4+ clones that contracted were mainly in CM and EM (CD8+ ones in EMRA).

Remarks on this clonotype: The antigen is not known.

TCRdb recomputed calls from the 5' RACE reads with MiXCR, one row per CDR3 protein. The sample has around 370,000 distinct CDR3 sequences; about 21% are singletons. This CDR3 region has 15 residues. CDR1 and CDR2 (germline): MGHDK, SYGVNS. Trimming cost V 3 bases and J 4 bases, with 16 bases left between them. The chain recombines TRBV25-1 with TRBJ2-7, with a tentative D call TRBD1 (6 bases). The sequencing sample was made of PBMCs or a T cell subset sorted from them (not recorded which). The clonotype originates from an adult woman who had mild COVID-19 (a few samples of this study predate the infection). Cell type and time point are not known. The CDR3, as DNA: TGTGCCAGCAGTGAGTTAACCGGGACACCTTACGAGCAGTACTTC. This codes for CASSELTGTPYEQYF.